This TCR beta chain was identified during a study of blood T cell repertoires in COVID-19. About the study: Researchers got acute and convalescent COVID-19 samples from the United States, Italy and Spain. From T cells, B-cell-depleted T cells, or PBMCs came the material, which was cDNA or gDNA.

Repertoires were generated with immunoSEQ multiplex PCR, while TCRdb's copy carries only in-frame clones and drops some. The sample shows about 220,000 clones, over 70% of them seen only once. The TCR sequence derives from a woman aged 50 to 65 with acute or convalescent COVID-19. The sequenced material came from peripheral blood.

The CDR3 DNA reads as TGTGCCAGCAGTGAAGGACGCTTGGCGAGACAAGGCTACAATGAGCAGTTCTTC. This translates into CASSEGRLARQGYNEQFF. This sequence joins TRBV6-1 and TRBJ2-1, with D hard to call. The CDR3 is 18 amino acids. Germline CDR1 and CDR2: MNHNS and SASEGT. Deletions cut 1 base from V and 3 bases from J, with 19 bases between.